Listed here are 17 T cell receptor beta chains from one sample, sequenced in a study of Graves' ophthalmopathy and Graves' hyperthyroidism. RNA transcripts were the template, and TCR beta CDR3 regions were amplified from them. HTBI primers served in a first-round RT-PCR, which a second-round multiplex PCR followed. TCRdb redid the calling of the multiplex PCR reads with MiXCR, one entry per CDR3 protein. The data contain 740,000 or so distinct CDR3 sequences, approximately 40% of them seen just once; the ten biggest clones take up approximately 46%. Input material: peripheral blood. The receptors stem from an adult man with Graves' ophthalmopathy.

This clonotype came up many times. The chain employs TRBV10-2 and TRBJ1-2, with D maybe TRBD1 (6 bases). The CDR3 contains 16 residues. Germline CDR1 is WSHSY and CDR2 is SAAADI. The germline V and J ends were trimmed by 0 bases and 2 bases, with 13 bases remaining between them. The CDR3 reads CASSESGGRINYGYTF. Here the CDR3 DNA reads TGCGCCAGCAGTGAGTCGGGGGGCAGGATAAACTATGGCTACACCTTC.

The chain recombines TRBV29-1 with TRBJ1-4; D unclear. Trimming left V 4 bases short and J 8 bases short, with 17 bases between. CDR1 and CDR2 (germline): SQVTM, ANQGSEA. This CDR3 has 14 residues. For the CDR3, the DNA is TGCAGCGTTGTGGGATGGAACCAAGGGGAAAAACTGTTTTTT. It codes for CSVVGWNQGEKLFF.

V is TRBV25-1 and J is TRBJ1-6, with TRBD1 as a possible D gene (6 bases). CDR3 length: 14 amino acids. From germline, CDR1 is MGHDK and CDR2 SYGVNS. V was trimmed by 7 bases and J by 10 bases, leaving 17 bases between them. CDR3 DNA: TGTGCCAGCACCGACGACAGGATTGGCTCACCCCTCCACTTT. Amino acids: CASTDDRIGSPLHF.

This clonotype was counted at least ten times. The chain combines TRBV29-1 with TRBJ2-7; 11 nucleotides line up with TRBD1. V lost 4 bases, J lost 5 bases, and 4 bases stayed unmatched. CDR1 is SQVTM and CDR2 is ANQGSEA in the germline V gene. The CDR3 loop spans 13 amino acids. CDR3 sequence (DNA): TGCAGCGTTGTAGGACAGGGGGCTCACGAGCAGTACTTC. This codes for CSVVGQGAHEQYF.

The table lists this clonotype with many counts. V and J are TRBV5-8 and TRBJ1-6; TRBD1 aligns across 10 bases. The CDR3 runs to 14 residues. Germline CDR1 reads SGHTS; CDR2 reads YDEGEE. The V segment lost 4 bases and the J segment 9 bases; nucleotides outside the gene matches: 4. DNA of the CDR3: TGTGCCAGCAGCAGACAGGGGGCCAGTTCACCCCTCCACTTT. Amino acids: CASSRQGASSPLHF.

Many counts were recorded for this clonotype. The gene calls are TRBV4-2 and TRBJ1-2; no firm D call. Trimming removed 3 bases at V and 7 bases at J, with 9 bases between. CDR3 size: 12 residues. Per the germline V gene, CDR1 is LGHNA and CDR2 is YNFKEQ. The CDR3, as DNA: TGTGCCAGCAGCCAGGCGACGAGTGGCTACACCTTC. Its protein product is CASSQATSGYTF.

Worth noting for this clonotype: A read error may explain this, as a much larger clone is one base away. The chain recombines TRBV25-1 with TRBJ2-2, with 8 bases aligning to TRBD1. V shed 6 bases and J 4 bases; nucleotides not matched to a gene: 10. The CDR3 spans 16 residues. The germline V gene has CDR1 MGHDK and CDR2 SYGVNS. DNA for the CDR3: TGTGCCAGCAGCCCAAGGACAGGGTCGAGCACCGGGGAGCTGTTTTTT. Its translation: CASSPRTGSSTGELFF.

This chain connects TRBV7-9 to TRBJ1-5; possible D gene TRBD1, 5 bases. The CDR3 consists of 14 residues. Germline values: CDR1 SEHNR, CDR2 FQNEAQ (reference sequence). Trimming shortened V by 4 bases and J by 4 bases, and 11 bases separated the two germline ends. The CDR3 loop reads CASSSNWGNQPQHF. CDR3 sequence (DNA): TGTGCCAGCAGCTCCAACTGGGGGAATCAGCCCCAGCATTTT.

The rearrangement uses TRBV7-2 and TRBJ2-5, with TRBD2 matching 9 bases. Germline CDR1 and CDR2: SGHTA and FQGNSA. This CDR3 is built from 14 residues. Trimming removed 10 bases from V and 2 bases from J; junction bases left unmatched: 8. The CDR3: CATLETSGQETQYF. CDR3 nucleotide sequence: TGTGCCACCTTAGAGACTAGCGGTCAAGAGACCCAGTACTTC.

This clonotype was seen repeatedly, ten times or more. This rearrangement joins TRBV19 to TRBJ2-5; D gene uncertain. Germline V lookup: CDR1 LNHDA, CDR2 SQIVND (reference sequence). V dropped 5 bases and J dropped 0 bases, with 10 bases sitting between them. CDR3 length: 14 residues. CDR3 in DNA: TGTGCCAGTAGTGGCCGAGGATACCAAGAGACCCAGTACTTC. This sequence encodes CASSGRGYQETQYF. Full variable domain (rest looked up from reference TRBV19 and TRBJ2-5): DGGITQSPKYLFRKEGQNVTLSCEQNLNHDAMYWYRQDPGQGLRLIYYSQIVNDFQKGDIAEGYSVSREKKESFPLTVTSAQKNPTAFYLCASSGRGYQETQYFGPGTRLLVL.

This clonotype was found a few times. The CDR3 loop is CASSPRTDHEKLFF. Here the CDR3 DNA reads TGCGCCAGCAGCCCTCGGACGGATCATGAAAAACTGTTTTTT. V gene TRBV5-1 combines with J gene TRBJ1-4; D is unresolved. The length of the CDR3 is 14 residues. In germline, CDR1 is SGHRS, CDR2 YFSETQ. Trimming took 4 bases from V and 6 from J, leaving 13 bases between them. The whole variable domain, filled in from reference TRBV5-1 and TRBJ1-4, reads KAGVTQTPRYLIKTRGQQVTLSCSPISGHRSVSWYQQTPGQGLQFLFEYFSETQRNKGNFPGRFSGRQFSNSRSEMNVSTLELGDSALYLCASSPRTDHEKLFFGSGTQLSVL.

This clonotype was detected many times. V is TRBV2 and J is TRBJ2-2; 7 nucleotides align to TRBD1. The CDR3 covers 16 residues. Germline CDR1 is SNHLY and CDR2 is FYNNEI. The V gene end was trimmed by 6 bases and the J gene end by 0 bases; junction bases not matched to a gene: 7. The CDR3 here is CASSSDRPTNTGELFF. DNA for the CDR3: TGTGCCAGCAGCTCGGACAGGCCGACGAACACCGGGGAGCTGTTTTTT.

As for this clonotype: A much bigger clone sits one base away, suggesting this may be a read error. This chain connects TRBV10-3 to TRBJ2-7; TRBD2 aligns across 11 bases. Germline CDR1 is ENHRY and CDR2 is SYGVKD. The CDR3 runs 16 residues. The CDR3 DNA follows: TGTGCCATCAGTGGATCCCTACTAGCGGGAGCGGACGAGCAGTGCTTC. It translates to CAISGSLLAGADEQCF.

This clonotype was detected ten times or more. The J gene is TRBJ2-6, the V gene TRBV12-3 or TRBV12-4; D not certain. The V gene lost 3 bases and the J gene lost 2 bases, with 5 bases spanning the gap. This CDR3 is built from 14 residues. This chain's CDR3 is CASSFFAGANVLTF. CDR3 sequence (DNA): TGTGCCAGCAGTTTCTTTGCTGGGGCCAACGTCCTGACTTTC.

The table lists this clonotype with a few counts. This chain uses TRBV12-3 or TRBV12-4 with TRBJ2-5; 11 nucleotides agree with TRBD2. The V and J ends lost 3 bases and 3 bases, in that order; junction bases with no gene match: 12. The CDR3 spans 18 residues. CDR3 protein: CASSFRPGTSGEEETQYF. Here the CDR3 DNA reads TGTGCCAGCAGTTTCCGACCTGGGACTAGCGGTGAGGAAGAGACCCAGTACTTC.

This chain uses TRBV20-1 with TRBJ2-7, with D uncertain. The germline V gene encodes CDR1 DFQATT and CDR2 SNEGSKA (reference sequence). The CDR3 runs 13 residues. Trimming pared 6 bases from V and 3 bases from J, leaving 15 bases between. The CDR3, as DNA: TGCAGTGCCACTCGTCAAGAGTTCTACGAGCAGTACTTC. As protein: CSATRQEFYEQYF.

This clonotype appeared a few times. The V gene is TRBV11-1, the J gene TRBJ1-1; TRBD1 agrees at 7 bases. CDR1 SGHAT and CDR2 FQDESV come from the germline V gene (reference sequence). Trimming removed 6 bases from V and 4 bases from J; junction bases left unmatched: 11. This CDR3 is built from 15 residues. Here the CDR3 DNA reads TGTGCCAGCAGAAGTAGGACAGGTCGAGGCACTGAAGCTTTCTTT. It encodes CASRSRTGRGTEAFF.